Shown below are 18 T cell receptor beta chains from a single sample sequenced in a study of T cell changes during pregnancy in multiple sclerosis. Sequencing was performed with immunoSEQ multiplex PCR; in TCRdb, only in-frame clones are kept and a portion is missing. Here the sample spans 40,000 to 50,000 clones, about 94% being singletons. The input for sequencing was CD8+ T cells from peripheral blood mononuclear cells, taken in the first trimester of pregnancy. The receptors stem from a female donor with multiple sclerosis, enrolled in a pregnancy study.

The rearrangement links TRBV28 to TRBJ2-3, with 10 bases that match TRBD2. Germline assignment: CDR1 MDHEN and CDR2 SYDVKM. The J segment lost 4 bases and the V segment lost 3 bases, leaving 13 bases of the junction unmatched. The CDR3 spans 18 residues. CDR3 sequence (DNA): TGTGCCAGCAGTTTCCCACTAGCGGGGCCTCCCGGCGCAGATACGCAGTATTTT. It is translated as CASSFPLAGPPGADTQYF. Based on the CDR3 plus reference TRBV28 and TRBJ2-3, the full variable domain is DVKVTQSSRYLVKRTGEKVFLECVQDMDHENMFWYRQDPGLGLRLIYFSYDVKMKEKGDIPEGYSVSREKKERFSLILESASTNQTSMYLCASSFPLAGPPGADTQYFGPGTRLTVL.

The chain carries TRBV7-2 and TRBJ2-7; 10 positions match TRBD2. After removal of 4 bases from V and 3 bases from J, the junction contained 6 bases not matched to a gene. Germline CDR1 and CDR2: SGHTA and FQGNSA. The length of the CDR3 is 15 residues. The CDR3 DNA reads as TGTGCCAGCAGCTCTGAGCGGGAGGGCCGCTACGAGCAGTACTTC. As protein: CASSSEREGRYEQYF.

This rearrangement joins TRBV7-3 to TRBJ2-2; D might be TRBD2 (7 bases). V was clipped by 5 bases and J by 5 bases, with 15 bases between them. The length of the CDR3 is 15 residues. Germline V gives CDR1 SGHTA, CDR2 FQGTGA. The CDR3 bases are TGTGCCAGCAGCCGCGGGGGCCCCAGGACCGGGGAGCTGTTTTTT. Amino acids: CASSRGGPRTGELFF.

This clone was observed once. The rearrangement joins TRBV7-9 to TRBJ2-6; 7 nucleotides line up with TRBD1. Germline V gene sequence: CDR1 SEHNR, CDR2 FQNEAQ (reference sequence). The J segment lost 0 bases and the V segment lost 4 bases, leaving 9 bases of the junction unmatched. The length of the CDR3 is 18 residues. CDR3 amino acids: CASSSNKQGPSGANVLTF. CDR3 nucleotides: TGTGCCAGCAGCTCGAACAAACAGGGGCCCTCTGGGGCCAACGTCCTGACTTTC.

V usage is TRBV10-2 and J usage is TRBJ2-1; D is uncertain. The length of the CDR3 is 13 residues. V was trimmed by 2 bases and J by 4 bases, leaving 6 bases between them. Germline assignment: CDR1 WSHSY and CDR2 SAAADI. The CDR3 loop is CASSENSYNEQFF. The DNA of the CDR3 is TGCGCCAGCAGTGAGAACAGTTACAATGAGCAGTTCTTC.

The chain couples TRBV7-9 to TRBJ1-6; 8 nucleotides match TRBD1. Trimming cost V 5 bases and J 0 bases; bases outside gene matches: 6. The CDR3 has 17 residues. CDR1 and CDR2 (germline): SEHNR, FQNEAQ (reference sequence). CDR3 region: CASSAGTGSSYNSPLHF. The DNA of the CDR3 is TGTGCCAGCAGCGCCGGGACAGGCAGCTCCTATAATTCACCCCTCCACTTT.

The V and J genes are TRBV30 and TRBJ2-7, with 7 bases identical to TRBD2. V dropped 2 bases and J dropped 0; count of bases not matched to a gene: 7. The length of the CDR3 is 15 residues. Germline CDR1 reads GTSNPN; CDR2 reads SVGIG (reference sequence). CDR3 sequence (DNA): TGTGCCTGGAGTACCGCTAGCGGAACCTCCTACGAGCAGTACTTC. It yields the protein CAWSTASGTSYEQYF.

V is TRBV7-6 and J is TRBJ2-7, with 7 bases identical to TRBD1. The V segment lost 4 bases and the J segment 4 bases; nucleotides outside the gene matches: 16. CDR1 is SGHVS, CDR2 FNYEAQ, per germline. This CDR3 region has 17 residues. CDR3: CASSSRHGTEAMYEQYF. The CDR3 DNA follows: TGTGCCAGCAGCTCCCGGCATGGGACAGAGGCGATGTACGAGCAGTACTTC.

This chain links TRBV7-9 with TRBJ2-5; D ambiguous. V dropped 6 bases and J dropped 4 bases, with 21 bases sitting between them. This CDR3 region has 16 residues. The germline CDR1 and CDR2 sequences are SEHNR and FQNEAQ (reference sequence). The CDR3 region has the DNA TGTGCCAGCAGTTTAAATACCGGGTCCCAGCGAGAGACCCAGTACTTC. This sequence encodes CASSLNTGSQRETQYF.

CDR3 DNA sequence: TGCGCCAGCAGCCAAGCTCTAGCGGAGGGGTATGGCTACACCTTC. Its translation: CASSQALAEGYGYTF. The genes are TRBV4-1 and TRBJ1-2; maybe TRBD1 (5 bases). The germline CDR1 and CDR2 sequences are MGHRA and YSYEKL. The CDR3 loop spans 15 amino acids. Trimming pared 1 base from V and 5 bases from J, leaving 14 bases between.

The chain uses TRBV5-4 and TRBJ1-2; D gene unclear. V was trimmed by 0 bases and J by 3 bases, leaving 18 bases between them. This CDR3 is 17 amino acids long. Per germline, CDR1 SGHNT and CDR2 YYREEE (reference sequence). CDR3 sequence (DNA): TGTGCCAGCAGCTTGGACCGGATTGTCAGGCTGGACTATGGCTACACCTTC. Translation: CASSLDRIVRLDYGYTF.

V and J are TRBV5-1 and TRBJ1-1, with 7 positions matching TRBD1. Trimming took 2 bases from V and 4 from J; bases not matched to a gene: 14. Germline CDR1 SGHRS, CDR2 YFSETQ. The CDR3 is 17 amino acids. The DNA for the CDR3 is TGCGCCAGCAGCTTACGGACAGGCTTGAGCAGCAGCACTGAAGCTTTCTTT. Amino acid sequence: CASSLRTGLSSSTEAFF. The entire variable domain, with the rest obtained from reference TRBV5-1 and TRBJ1-1, is as follows: KAGVTQTPRYLIKTRGQQVTLSCSPISGHRSVSWYQQTPGQGLQFLFEYFSETQRNKGNFPGRFSGRQFSNSRSEMNVSTLELGDSALYLCASSLRTGLSSSTEAFFGQGTRLTVV.

The chain links TRBV11-2 to TRBJ1-2; D might be TRBD1 (5 bases). This CDR3 spans 15 amino acids. V was pared by 1 base and J by 5 bases, with 14 bases between. Germline CDR1 is SGHAT and CDR2 is FQNNGV. In nucleotides, the CDR3 is TGTGCCAGCAGCTTAGCTGGCGACAGCTTATATGGCTACACCTTC. Protein: CASSLAGDSLYGYTF.

The chain carries TRBV27 and TRBJ2-1; 7 bases line up with TRBD2. V was clipped by 2 bases and J by 5 bases; unmatched bases: 6. Germline V gene data show CDR1 as MNHEY and CDR2 as SMNVEV (reference sequence). The CDR3 extends over 15 amino acids. The CDR3 here is CASSLPGLDHNEQFF. DNA for the CDR3: TGTGCCAGCAGTTTACCTGGACTAGACCACAATGAGCAGTTCTTC.

The table lists this clone with a few counts. The rearrangement uses TRBV10-3 and TRBJ2-7, with 8 positions matching TRBD1. The CDR3 spans 12 residues. Germline loops: CDR1 ENHRY, CDR2 SYGVKD. The trim removed 9 bases at V and 1 base at J, leaving 2 bases unmatched. The CDR3 here is CAIRQGSYEQYF. In DNA form, the CDR3 reads TGTGCCATTAGACAGGGGTCCTACGAGCAGTACTTC.

This clone showed up just once. V gene TRBV4-2 combines with J gene TRBJ1-1; no clear D. Germline V gene lookup returns CDR1 LGHNA and CDR2 YNFKEQ. CDR3 length equals 17 residues. Between the trimmed V and J ends, which lost 4 bases and 0 bases, there was a span of 18 bases. The CDR3, as DNA: TGTGCCAGCAGCCCCCCGGGTTTTGGCGACTTGAACACTGAAGCTTTCTTT. This sequence encodes CASSPPGFGDLNTEAFF.

The chain employs TRBV9 and TRBJ1-1, with 7 bases lining up with TRBD1. The germline CDR1 and CDR2 sequences are SGDLS and YYNGEE. J lost 5 bases, V lost 4 bases, and 17 bases had no gene match. The CDR3 runs to 17 residues. Written as DNA, the CDR3 is TGTGCCAGCAGCCCCCAGCCCCGGGAGCCCAGGGGGACTGAAGCTTTCTTT. It codes for CASSPQPREPRGTEAFF.

This clone was counted once. The chain links TRBV4-3 to TRBJ1-1; D gene uncertain. CDR1 and CDR2 (germline): LGHNA, YSLEER. Trimming took 0 bases from V and 7 from J, leaving 21 bases between them. This CDR3 region has 17 residues. In nucleotides, the CDR3 is TGCGCCAGCAGCCAAGATCCGAGGGCCCTCAAAGGTTTTGAAGCTTTCTTT. This sequence encodes CASSQDPRALKGFEAFF.